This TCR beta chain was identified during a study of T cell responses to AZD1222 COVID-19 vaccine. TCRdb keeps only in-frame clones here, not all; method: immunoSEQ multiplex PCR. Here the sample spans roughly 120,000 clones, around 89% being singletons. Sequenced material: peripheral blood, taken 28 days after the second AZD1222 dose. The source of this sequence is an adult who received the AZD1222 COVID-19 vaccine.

Written as DNA, the CDR3 is TGTGCCAGCAGAGCAGGGGGCGCTTATGGCTACACCTTC. This codes for CASRAGGAYGYTF. The genes are TRBV6-5 and TRBJ1-2; the match to TRBD1 covers 8 bases. The CDR3 consists of 13 residues. The germline V gene has CDR1 MNHEY and CDR2 SVGAGI. Losses at the gene ends were 6 bases for V and 5 bases for J; bases not matched to a gene: 5.